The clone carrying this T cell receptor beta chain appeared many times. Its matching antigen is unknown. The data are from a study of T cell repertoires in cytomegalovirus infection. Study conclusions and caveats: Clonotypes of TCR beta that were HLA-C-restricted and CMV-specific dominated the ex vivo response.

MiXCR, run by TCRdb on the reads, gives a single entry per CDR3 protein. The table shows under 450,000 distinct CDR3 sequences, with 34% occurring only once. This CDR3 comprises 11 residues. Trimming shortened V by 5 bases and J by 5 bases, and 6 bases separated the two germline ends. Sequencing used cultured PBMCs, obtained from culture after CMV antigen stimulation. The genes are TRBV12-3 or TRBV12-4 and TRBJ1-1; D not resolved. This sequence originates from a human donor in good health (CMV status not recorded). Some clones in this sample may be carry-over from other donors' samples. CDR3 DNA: TGTGCCAGCAGTCCCGGGACTGAAGCTTTCTTT. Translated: CASSPGTEAFF.